A selection of T cell receptor beta chains follows, all from one sample in a study of T-cell memory formation after mild COVID-19. MiXCR, applied by TCRdb to the 5' RACE reads, yields one record per CDR3 protein. The repertoire holds just over 400,000 distinct CDR3 sequences, with less than 25% as singletons. The sequencing input was PBMCs or a T cell subset sorted from them (not recorded which). Source of these receptors: an adult woman who had mild COVID-19 (a few samples of this study predate the infection). Cell type and time point are not known. The CDR3 runs from the conserved cysteine through the conserved F or W. The D gene is left open where the match is weak. The size of a clone is reported for some rows only, either as once, few or many, or as a class for expanded clones.

j_gene: TRBJ2-1
d_gene: TRBD2
len: 15
v_gene: TRBV5-1
abundance: few
CDR3nt: TGCGCCAGCAGACTAGCGGGGGCTAGCTACAATGAGCAGTTCTTC
CDR3aa: CASRLAGASYNEQFF

j_gene: TRBJ1-2
d_gene: -
len: 11
v_gene: TRBV29-1
abundance: -
CDR3nt: TGCAGCGTCTCAAGGGGGAAGGGCTACACCTTC
CDR3aa: CSVSRGKGYTF

j_gene: TRBJ1-3
d_gene: -
len: 17
v_gene: TRBV12-3/TRBV12-4
abundance: few
CDR3nt: TGTGCCAGCAGTTTAGGCCTCGGGAGGGGGACTGGAAACACCATATATTTT
CDR3aa: CASSLGLGRGTGNTIYF

j_gene: TRBJ2-5
d_gene: TRBD2
len: 15
v_gene: TRBV3-1
abundance: few
CDR3nt: TGTGCCAGCAGCCAACCACGGGGGGGTCAAGAGACCCAGTACTTC
CDR3aa: CASSQPRGGQETQYF

j_gene: TRBJ1-1
d_gene: TRBD1
len: 15
v_gene: TRBV12-3/TRBV12-4
abundance: -
CDR3nt: TGTGCCAGCAGCTTTTCTTACAGGGGGAACACTGAAGCTTTCTTT
CDR3aa: CASSFSYRGNTEAFF

j_gene: TRBJ2-1
d_gene: TRBD2
len: 14
v_gene: TRBV20-1
abundance: -
CDR3nt: TGCAGTGCTCAGACTAGCTTCTCCTACAATGAGCAGTTCTTC
CDR3aa: CSAQTSFSYNEQFF

j_gene: TRBJ2-1
d_gene: TRBD2
len: 16
v_gene: TRBV11-1
abundance: few
CDR3nt: TGTGCCAGCAGCTTACAGTCCGGGGGGGCCTACAATGAGCAGTTCTTC
CDR3aa: CASSLQSGGAYNEQFF

j_gene: TRBJ2-1
d_gene: TRBD2
len: 15
v_gene: TRBV6-5
abundance: few
CDR3nt: TGTGCCAGCAGTTACTCGGGCGGGAGGTACAATGAGCAGTTCTTC
CDR3aa: CASSYSGGRYNEQFF

j_gene: TRBJ1-2
d_gene: TRBD1
len: 15
v_gene: TRBV4-3
abundance: -
CDR3nt: TGCGCCAGCAGCGTTCGACAGGGGGTGGACTATGGCTACACCTTC
CDR3aa: CASSVRQGVDYGYTF

j_gene: TRBJ1-6
d_gene: -
len: 13
v_gene: TRBV6-2/TRBV6-3
abundance: -
CDR3nt: TGTGCCAGCAGTTACTCCCAGAATTCACCCCTCCACTTT
CDR3aa: CASSYSQNSPLHF

j_gene: TRBJ2-2
d_gene: TRBD2
len: 16
v_gene: TRBV27
abundance: -
CDR3nt: TGTGCCAGCAGTCCTAGCGGGCAGGGCGCGGCCGGGGAGCTGTTTTTT
CDR3aa: CASSPSGQGAAGELFF

j_gene: TRBJ2-1
d_gene: TRBD2
len: 14
v_gene: TRBV20-1
abundance: -
CDR3nt: TGCAGTGCTAGAGCCCCCGGGAGGCACAATGAGCAGTTCTTC
CDR3aa: CSARAPGRHNEQFF

j_gene: TRBJ1-1
d_gene: -
len: 14
v_gene: TRBV5-1
abundance: few
CDR3nt: TGCGCCAGCAGCTTGGGACGACAGAACACTGAAGCTTTCTTT
CDR3aa: CASSLGRQNTEAFF

j_gene: TRBJ2-3
d_gene: TRBD2
len: 13
v_gene: TRBV24-1
abundance: -
CDR3nt: TGTGCCACCAGAACTAGCGGGAAAGATACGCAGTATTTT
CDR3aa: CATRTSGKDTQYF

j_gene: TRBJ1-5
d_gene: -
len: 14
v_gene: TRBV5-1
abundance: -
CDR3nt: TGCGCCAGCAGCTTGGATAGCAGAAATCAGCCCCAGCATTTT
CDR3aa: CASSLDSRNQPQHF

j_gene: TRBJ2-7
d_gene: TRBD2
len: 15
v_gene: TRBV5-1
abundance: few
CDR3nt: TGCGCCAGCAGCTTGGGCGGGGGGCATACCTACGAGCAGTACTTC
CDR3aa: CASSLGGGHTYEQYF

j_gene: TRBJ1-1
d_gene: TRBD1
len: 13
v_gene: TRBV12-3/TRBV12-4
abundance: few
CDR3nt: TGTGCCAGCAGGCAGGGGGCCCCGTCTGAAGCTTTCTTT
CDR3aa: CASRQGAPSEAFF

j_gene: TRBJ2-3
d_gene: -
len: 13
v_gene: TRBV19
abundance: -
CDR3nt: TGTGCCAGTAGTCAGGGGAACACAGATACGCAGTATTTT
CDR3aa: CASSQGNTDTQYF

j_gene: TRBJ2-5
d_gene: -
len: 12
v_gene: TRBV7-2
abundance: -
CDR3nt: TGTGCCAGCAGCTTAAGGCTAGAGACCCAGTACTTC
CDR3aa: CASSLRLETQYF

j_gene: TRBJ1-4
d_gene: -
len: 13
v_gene: TRBV5-1
abundance: -
CDR3nt: TGCGCCAGCAGCTTGTATAGGGGTGAAAAACTGTTTTTT
CDR3aa: CASSLYRGEKLFF

j_gene: TRBJ1-6
d_gene: TRBD1
len: 16
v_gene: TRBV14
abundance: -
CDR3nt: TGTGCCAGCAGCGAATTGAGGACAGGGATGAATTCACCCCTCCACTTT
CDR3aa: CASSELRTGMNSPLHF

j_gene: TRBJ2-5
d_gene: -
len: 11
v_gene: TRBV5-6
abundance: few
CDR3nt: TGTGCCAGCAGCTTGAGGAGAACCCAGTACTTC
CDR3aa: CASSLRRTQYF

j_gene: TRBJ1-5
d_gene: -
len: 14
v_gene: TRBV3-1
abundance: few
CDR3nt: TGTGCCAGCAGCCAAGATTGGCAGGGCCAGCCCCAGCATTTT
CDR3aa: CASSQDWQGQPQHF

j_gene: TRBJ1-2
d_gene: -
len: 13
v_gene: TRBV5-1
abundance: many
CDR3nt: TGCGCCAGCAGCTTAGGAGTAAACTATGGCTACACCTTC
CDR3aa: CASSLGVNYGYTF

j_gene: TRBJ2-5
d_gene: TRBD2
len: 16
v_gene: TRBV20-1
abundance: -
CDR3nt: TGCAGTGCTAGAGGGGCGACTAGCGGGAATCGGGAGACCCAGTACTTC
CDR3aa: CSARGATSGNRETQYF

j_gene: TRBJ2-7
d_gene: TRBD1
len: 16
v_gene: TRBV5-1
abundance: few
CDR3nt: TGCGCCAGCAGCGGATCCGGGACAGGGCGATTCCACGAGCAGTACTTC
CDR3aa: CASSGSGTGRFHEQYF

j_gene: TRBJ1-2
d_gene: -
len: 14
v_gene: TRBV5-1
abundance: -
CDR3nt: TGCGCCAGCAGCCACGACATTGCCGTCTATGGCTACACCTTC
CDR3aa: CASSHDIAVYGYTF

j_gene: TRBJ2-6
d_gene: -
len: 19
v_gene: TRBV4-3
abundance: -
CDR3nt: TGCGCCAGCAGCCAAGATCGATCCAGGACCTTCTCTGGGGCCAACGTCCTGACTTTC
CDR3aa: CASSQDRSRTFSGANVLTF

j_gene: TRBJ1-3
d_gene: -
len: 15
v_gene: TRBV7-6
abundance: -
CDR3nt: TGTGCCAGCAGCTTAGCGCTAGGGCTCGGAAACACCATATATTTT
CDR3aa: CASSLALGLGNTIYF

j_gene: TRBJ2-4
d_gene: TRBD2
len: 15
v_gene: TRBV20-1
abundance: few
CDR3nt: TGCAGTGCTACCGGACTAGCGGGAGGGGAAAACATTCAGTACTTC
CDR3aa: CSATGLAGGENIQYF

j_gene: TRBJ2-1
d_gene: -
len: 13
v_gene: TRBV15
abundance: -
CDR3nt: TGTGCCACCAGCAGAGATAGTCAGGGTGAGCAGTTCTTC
CDR3aa: CATSRDSQGEQFF

j_gene: TRBJ2-1
d_gene: -
len: 14
v_gene: TRBV5-1
abundance: few
CDR3nt: TGCGCCAGCAGCTTCGGGCAGTCCTACAATGAGCAGTTCTTC
CDR3aa: CASSFGQSYNEQFF

j_gene: TRBJ2-5
d_gene: TRBD1
len: 16
v_gene: TRBV7-2
abundance: -
CDR3nt: TGTGCCAGCAGCCCCCGCGCAGGGGGCGCGTTGGAGACCCAGTACTTC
CDR3aa: CASSPRAGGALETQYF

j_gene: TRBJ2-1
d_gene: TRBD2
len: 17
v_gene: TRBV6-1
abundance: few
CDR3nt: TGTGCCAGCAGTGACCAAGCGGGAGGGATATGGGGCAATGAGCAGTTCTTC
CDR3aa: CASSDQAGGIWGNEQFF

j_gene: TRBJ1-1
d_gene: -
len: 16
v_gene: TRBV4-3
abundance: -
CDR3nt: TGCGCCAGCAGCCAAGGTGCAGCGTCCCGTGACACTGAAGCTTTCTTT
CDR3aa: CASSQGAASRDTEAFF

j_gene: TRBJ2-7
d_gene: -
len: 13
v_gene: TRBV5-4
abundance: few
CDR3nt: TGTGCCAGCAGCGCAGGACAGAATTACGAGCAGTACTTC
CDR3aa: CASSAGQNYEQYF

j_gene: TRBJ2-5
d_gene: TRBD2
len: 17
v_gene: TRBV5-1
abundance: few
CDR3nt: TGCGCCAGCAGCTTGGTGCCTTGGACTAGCTCCGATGAGACCCAGTACTTC
CDR3aa: CASSLVPWTSSDETQYF

j_gene: TRBJ2-3
d_gene: TRBD2
len: 17
v_gene: TRBV6-5
abundance: -
CDR3nt: TGTGACAGCAGTTACGGTACTAGCGGGGGAAGCACAGATACGCAGTATTTT
CDR3aa: CDSSYGTSGGSTDTQYF

j_gene: TRBJ2-1
d_gene: TRBD2
len: 15
v_gene: TRBV12-3/TRBV12-4
abundance: few
CDR3nt: TGTGCCAGCAGTTCAACCGGGACTAGCAACAATGAGCAGTTCTTC
CDR3aa: CASSSTGTSNNEQFF

j_gene: TRBJ2-1
d_gene: TRBD2
len: 17
v_gene: TRBV6-2/TRBV6-3
abundance: few
CDR3nt: TGTGCCAGCAGCCCCGGGGGTAGCGGGAGGGATGGAAATGAGCAGTTCTTC
CDR3aa: CASSPGGSGRDGNEQFF

j_gene: TRBJ1-2
d_gene: -
len: 14
v_gene: TRBV5-1
abundance: -
CDR3nt: TGCGCCAGCAGACTTAACCGGGACAACTATGGCTACACCTTC
CDR3aa: CASRLNRDNYGYTF

j_gene: TRBJ2-5
d_gene: TRBD1
len: 13
v_gene: TRBV20-1
abundance: few
CDR3nt: TGCAGTGCTCACGGGACAGAACAAGAGACCCAGTACTTC
CDR3aa: CSAHGTEQETQYF

j_gene: TRBJ1-5
d_gene: -
len: 13
v_gene: TRBV7-2
abundance: -
CDR3nt: TGTGCCAGCAGCTTATCCCAGGATCAGCCCCAGCATTTT
CDR3aa: CASSLSQDQPQHF